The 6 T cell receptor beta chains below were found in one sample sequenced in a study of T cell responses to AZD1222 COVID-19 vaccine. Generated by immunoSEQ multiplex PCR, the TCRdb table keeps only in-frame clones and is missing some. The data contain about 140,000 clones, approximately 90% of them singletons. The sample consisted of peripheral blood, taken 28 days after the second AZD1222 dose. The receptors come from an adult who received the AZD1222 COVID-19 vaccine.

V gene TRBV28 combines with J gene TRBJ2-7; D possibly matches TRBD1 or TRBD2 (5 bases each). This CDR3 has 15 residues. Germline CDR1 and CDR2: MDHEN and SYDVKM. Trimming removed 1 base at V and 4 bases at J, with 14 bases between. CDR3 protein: CASSLLGTEGYEQYF. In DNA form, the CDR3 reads TGTGCCAGCAGTTTATTGGGGACCGAGGGGTACGAGCAGTACTTC.

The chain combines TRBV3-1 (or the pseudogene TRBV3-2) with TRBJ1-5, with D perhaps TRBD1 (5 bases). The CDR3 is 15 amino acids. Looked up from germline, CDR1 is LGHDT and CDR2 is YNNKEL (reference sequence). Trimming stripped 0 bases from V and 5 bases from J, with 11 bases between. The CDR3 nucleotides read TGTGCCAGCAGCCAAGATTCCGGGGCCGATCAGCCCCAGCATTTT. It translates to CASSQDSGADQPQHF.

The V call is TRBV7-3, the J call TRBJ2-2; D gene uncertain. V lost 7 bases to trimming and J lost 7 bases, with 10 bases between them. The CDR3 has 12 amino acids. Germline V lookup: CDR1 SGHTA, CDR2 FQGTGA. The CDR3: CASTGGGGELFF. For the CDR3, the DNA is TGTGCCAGCACCGGCGGTGGCGGGGAGCTGTTTTTT.

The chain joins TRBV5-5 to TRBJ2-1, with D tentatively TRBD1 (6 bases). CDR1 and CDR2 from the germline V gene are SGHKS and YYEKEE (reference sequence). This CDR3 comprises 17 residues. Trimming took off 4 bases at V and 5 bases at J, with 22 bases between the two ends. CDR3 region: CASSPITEMGANNEQFF. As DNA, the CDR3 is TGTGCCAGCAGCCCCATCACGGAGATGGGGGCCAACAATGAGCAGTTCTTC.

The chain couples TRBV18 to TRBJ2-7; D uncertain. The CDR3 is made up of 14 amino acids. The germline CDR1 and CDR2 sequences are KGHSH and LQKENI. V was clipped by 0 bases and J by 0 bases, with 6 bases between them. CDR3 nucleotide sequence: TGTGCCAGCTCACCACCGCCAGGCTCCTACGAGCAGTACTTC. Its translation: CASSPPPGSYEQYF.

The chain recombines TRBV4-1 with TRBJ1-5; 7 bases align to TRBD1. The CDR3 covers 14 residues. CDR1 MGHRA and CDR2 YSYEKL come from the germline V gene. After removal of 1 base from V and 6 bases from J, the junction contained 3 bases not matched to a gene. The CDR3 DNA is TGCGCCAGCAGCCAAGGGGCAGGGGGTCAGCCCCAGCATTTT. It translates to CASSQGAGGQPQHF.